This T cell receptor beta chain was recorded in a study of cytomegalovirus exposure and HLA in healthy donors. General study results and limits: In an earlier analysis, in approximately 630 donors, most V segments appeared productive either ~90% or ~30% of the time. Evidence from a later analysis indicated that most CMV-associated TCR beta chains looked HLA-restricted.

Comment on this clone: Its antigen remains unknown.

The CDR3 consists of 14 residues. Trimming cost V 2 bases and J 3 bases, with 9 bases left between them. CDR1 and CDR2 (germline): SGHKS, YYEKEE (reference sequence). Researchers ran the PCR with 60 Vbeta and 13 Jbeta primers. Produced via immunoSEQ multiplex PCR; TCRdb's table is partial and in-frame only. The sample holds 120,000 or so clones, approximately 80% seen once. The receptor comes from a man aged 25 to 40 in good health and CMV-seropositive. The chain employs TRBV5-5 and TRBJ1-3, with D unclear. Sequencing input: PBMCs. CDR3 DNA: TGTGCCAGCAGCTTAGCGGGGAATGGAAACACCATATATTTT. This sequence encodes CASSLAGNGNTIYF.